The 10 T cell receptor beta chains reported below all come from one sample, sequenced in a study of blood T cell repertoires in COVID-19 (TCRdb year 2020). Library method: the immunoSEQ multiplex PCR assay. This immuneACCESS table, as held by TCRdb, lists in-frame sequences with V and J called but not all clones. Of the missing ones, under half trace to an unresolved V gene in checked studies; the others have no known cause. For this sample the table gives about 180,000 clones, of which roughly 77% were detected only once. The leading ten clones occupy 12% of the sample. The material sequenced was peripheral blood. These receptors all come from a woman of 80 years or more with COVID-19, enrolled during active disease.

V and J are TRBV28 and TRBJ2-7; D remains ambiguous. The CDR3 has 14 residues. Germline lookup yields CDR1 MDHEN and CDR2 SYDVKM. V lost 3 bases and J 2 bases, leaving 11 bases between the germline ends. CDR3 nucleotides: TGTGCCAGCAGTTTTATCGGTCGAACCTACGAGCAGTACTTC. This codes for CASSFIGRTYEQYF. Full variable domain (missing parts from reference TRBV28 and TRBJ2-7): DVKVTQSSRYLVKRTGEKVFLECVQDMDHENMFWYRQDPGLGLRLIYFSYDVKMKEKGDIPEGYSVSREKKERFSLILESASTNQTSMYLCASSFIGRTYEQYFGPGTRLTVT.

The CDR3 is CASSLLGGLAEKLFF. Here the CDR3 DNA reads TGTGCCAGCAGCTTGCTAGGAGGGTTGGCTGAAAAACTGTTTTTT. This chain uses TRBV5-5 with TRBJ1-4; D remains ambiguous. Trimming removed 1 base from V and 7 bases from J, with 14 bases in between. The CDR3 is 15 residues long. CDR1 and CDR2 from the germline V gene are SGHKS and YYEKEE (reference sequence).

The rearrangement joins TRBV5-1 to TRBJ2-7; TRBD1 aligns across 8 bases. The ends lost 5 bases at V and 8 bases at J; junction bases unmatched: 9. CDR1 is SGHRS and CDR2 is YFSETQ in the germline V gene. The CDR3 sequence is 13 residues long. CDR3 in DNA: TGCGCCAGCAGTTTAGGACAGGGAGAAAAGCAGTACTTC. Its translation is CASSLGQGEKQYF.

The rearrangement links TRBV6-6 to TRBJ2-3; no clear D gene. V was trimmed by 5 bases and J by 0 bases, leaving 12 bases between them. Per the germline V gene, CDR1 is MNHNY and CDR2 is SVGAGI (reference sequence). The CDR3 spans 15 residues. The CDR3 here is CASSQNPTSTDTQYF. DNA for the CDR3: TGTGCCAGCAGTCAAAACCCGACTAGCACAGATACGCAGTATTTT.

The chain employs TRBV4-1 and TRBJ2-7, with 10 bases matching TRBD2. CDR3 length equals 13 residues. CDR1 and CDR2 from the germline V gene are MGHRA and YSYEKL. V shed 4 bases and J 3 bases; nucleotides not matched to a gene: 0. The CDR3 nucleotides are TGCGCCAGCAGCCCTAGCGGGGGCTACGAGCAGTACTTC. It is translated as CASSPSGGYEQYF.

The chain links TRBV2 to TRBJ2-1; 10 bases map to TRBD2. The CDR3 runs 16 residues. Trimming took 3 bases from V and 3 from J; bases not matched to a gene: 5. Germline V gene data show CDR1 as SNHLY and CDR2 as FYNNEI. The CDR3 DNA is TGTGCCAGCAGTGAGCAAACTAGCGGGATCTACAATGAGCAGTTCTTC. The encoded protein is CASSEQTSGIYNEQFF.

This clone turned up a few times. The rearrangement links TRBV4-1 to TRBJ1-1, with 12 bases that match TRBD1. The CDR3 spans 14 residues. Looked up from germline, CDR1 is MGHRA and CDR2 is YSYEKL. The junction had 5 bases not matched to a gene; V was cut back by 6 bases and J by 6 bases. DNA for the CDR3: TGCGCCAGCAGACCGGGACAGGGGGCCCCTGAAGCTTTCTTT. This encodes CASRPGQGAPEAFF.

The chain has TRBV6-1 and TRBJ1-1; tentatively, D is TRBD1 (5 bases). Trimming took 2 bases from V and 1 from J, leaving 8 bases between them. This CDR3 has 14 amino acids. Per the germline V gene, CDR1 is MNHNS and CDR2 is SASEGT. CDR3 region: CASSEQGSNTEAFF. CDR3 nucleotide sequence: TGTGCCAGCAGTGAACAGGGCTCGAACACTGAAGCTTTCTTT.

CDR3 region: CASSFSRADGPLVEQYF. DNA for the CDR3: TGTGCCAGCAGTTTTAGCCGAGCGGACGGTCCCCTGGTTGAGCAGTACTTC. The J gene is TRBJ2-7, the V gene TRBV27, with TRBD2 as a possible D gene (5 bases). V was cut by 3 bases and J by 7 bases, with 25 bases left in between. The CDR3 has 17 residues. Per the germline V gene, CDR1 is MNHEY and CDR2 is SMNVEV (reference sequence).

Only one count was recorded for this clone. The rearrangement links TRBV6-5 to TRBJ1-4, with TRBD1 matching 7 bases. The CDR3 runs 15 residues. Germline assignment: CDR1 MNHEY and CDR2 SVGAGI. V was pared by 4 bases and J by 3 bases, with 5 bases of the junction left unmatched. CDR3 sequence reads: CASSSWTGSNEKLFF. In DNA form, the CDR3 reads TGTGCCAGCAGTTCCTGGACAGGTTCTAATGAAAAACTGTTTTTT.